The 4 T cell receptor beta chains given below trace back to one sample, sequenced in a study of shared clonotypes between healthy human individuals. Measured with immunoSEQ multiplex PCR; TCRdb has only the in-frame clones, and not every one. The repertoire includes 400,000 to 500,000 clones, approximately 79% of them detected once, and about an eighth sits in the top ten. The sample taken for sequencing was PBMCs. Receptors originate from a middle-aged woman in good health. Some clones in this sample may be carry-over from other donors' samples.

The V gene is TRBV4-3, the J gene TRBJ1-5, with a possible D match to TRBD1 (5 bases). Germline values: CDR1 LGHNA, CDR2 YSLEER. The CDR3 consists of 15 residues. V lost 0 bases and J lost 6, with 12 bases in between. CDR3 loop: CASSQDGRDSQPQHF. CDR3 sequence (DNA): TGCGCCAGCAGCCAAGACGGCAGGGATAGTCAGCCCCAGCATTTT.

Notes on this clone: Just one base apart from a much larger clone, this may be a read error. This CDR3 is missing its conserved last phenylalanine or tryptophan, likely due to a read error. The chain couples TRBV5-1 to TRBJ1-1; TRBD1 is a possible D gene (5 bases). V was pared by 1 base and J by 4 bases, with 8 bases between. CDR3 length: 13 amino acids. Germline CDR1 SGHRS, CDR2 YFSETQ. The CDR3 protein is CASSLRGGTEAFL. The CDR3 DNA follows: TGCGCCAGCAGCTTGAGGGGCGGCACTGAAGCTTTCCTT.

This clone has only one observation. The CDR3 is CASSLNADTQYF. The CDR3 DNA is TGTGCCAGCAGCTTAAACGCAGATACGCAGTATTTT. The chain has TRBV11-3 and TRBJ2-3; the D is unclear. V was trimmed by 2 bases and J by 4 bases, leaving 4 bases between them. The CDR3 has 12 residues. CDR1 and CDR2 from the germline V gene are SGHNT and YENEEA.

In nucleotides, the CDR3 is TGCGCCAGCAGTGATAGTGGCAGCGGGAGATTCTACGAGCAGTACTTC. It codes for CASSDSGSGRFYEQYF. V usage is TRBV10-2 and J usage is TRBJ2-7; 8 bases are shared with TRBD2. Looked up from germline, CDR1 is WSHSY and CDR2 is SAAADI. Trimming removed 3 bases from V and 3 bases from J; junction bases left unmatched: 10. This CDR3 contains 16 residues.